This TCR beta chain is from a study of T-cell reconstitution after alpha-beta-depleted transplantation in children (dated by TCRdb to the mid-2010s). About the full investigation: Using TCR repertoire profiling, the study quantitatively followed how T-cell immune reconstitution unfolded in children after TCRalphabeta/CD19-depleted allogeneic hematopoietic cell transplantation.

The germline V gene (reference sequence) provides CDR1 SEHNR and CDR2 FQNEAQ. The CDR3 runs 16 residues from the cysteine to the phenylalanine. CDR3 DNA only is kept here, 48 bases in frame from base 1. Trimming removed 5 bases from V and 1 base from J, leaving 15 bases between the germline ends. The protocol used for the library was PCR. The sequencing machine was an Illumina HiSeq 2500. TCR library preparation used molecular barcoding, with unique molecular identifiers applied to normalize quantification of the TCRbeta repertoire. TCRdb reprocessed the public reads (quality trimming at Q25 with fastp, clone calling with MiXCR) and kept in-frame beta chains. Entries are consolidated by CDR3 protein sequence, retaining the most common genes and DNA. This sample comprises over 550,000 distinct CDR3 sequences, more than 9% of them detected only once. The ten largest make up approximately 4.1% of the sample.

Points on this clonotype: Its binding antigen is unknown. No clone much larger than this one lies a single base away; base qualities are absent.

This receptor chain uses TRBV7-9 and TRBJ2-1; the D segment could be TRBD2, given 6 matching bases. The source was PBMCs from the stem cell graft donor, collected from the stem cell graft. The TCR originated in a human donor who donated a stem cell graft to a child with acute myeloid leukemia. The CDR3 loop reads CASSPLIGSSYNEQFF. The DNA reads as follows: TGTGCCAGCAGCCCCCTCATCGGGAGTTCCTACAATGAGCAGTTCTTC.